Here is one T cell receptor beta chain with its context. The specificity of this receptor is unknown. No much larger clone is present one base from it, and per-base qualities are unavailable. Trimmed from V: 6 bases; trimmed from J: 5 bases; junction bases lacking a gene match: 11. Reading the germline V gene gives CDR1 SQVTM and CDR2 ANQGSEA. The CDR3, from cysteine to phenylalanine, totals 14 residues. CDR3 DNA is the only sequence kept; it has 42 bases, read in frame from the first base. In total, 500 to 700 healthy bone marrow donors made up the cohort. Cohort members were all nominally healthy when sampled, although unrecorded immune exposures were likely present. The donor was CMV seronegative and was included in the group of a few hundred seronegative cohort members. A peripheral blood sample was collected from each donor, and TCR beta sequencing was performed on peripheral blood mononuclear cells. Genomic DNA was extracted from the blood cell samples with the Qiagen DNeasy Blood Extraction Kit.

This sample is part of a study of cytomegalovirus exposure and HLA in healthy donors listed by TCRdb under 2017. In terms of the full investigation: According to an earlier analysis of a few hundred of the donors, 150 million to 200 million T cells yielded 90 million to 130 million unique TCR beta sequences and approximately 280 Gb of sequence data. An early release that covered fewer than 800 HLA-typed donors contained about 290 gigabases of sequencing data and 75 million to 100 million unique TCR sequences. Of the roughly 400 genotyped donors, approximately 83% fell in the genetic ancestry cluster associated with self-reported Caucasian donors. The study was designed to test whether signatures of past pathogen exposure could be identified by cataloging public T cell receptors. The T cell repertoires of under 700 subjects were profiled by immunosequencing and related to cytomegalovirus serostatus. Besides the first cohort of 666 subjects, a separate validation cohort made up of some 110 different subjects was used. The study combined high-throughput TCR immunosequencing, statistical association of individual TCRs with disease status, and machine learning to predict cytomegalovirus infection status. In a later analysis, previously published TCR beta repertoires from 600 to 850 donors were re-analyzed and high-resolution HLA genotyping was added so that TCR occurrence patterns could be studied. The later analysis used no new phenotypic data to find candidate immune exposures, relying instead on TCR beta sequences and their occurrence across donors. In an earlier analysis of over 550 of the donors, high-throughput TCR beta sequencing was used to judge whether each TCR beta V gene segment behaved as functional or pseudogenic. Alongside the repertoire data, information on donor age, sex, ethnicity and CMV serostatus was compiled. Genome-wide SNP genotypes for about 65% of the 666 donors were used in a later genetic analysis, which treated that subset as a discovery cohort. Every discovery cohort repertoire had been produced on one sequencing platform. Class I and class II HLA loci were covered by the typing at four-digit resolution. The number of typed donors differed by locus: about 620-630 for A, B, C, DRB1 and DQB1; some 500 for DQA1; around 610 for DPA1; and some 470 for DPB1. Because of strong linkage in the cohort, a few DR-DQ haplotypes were treated as single units for association and clustering. Among 300 to 500 genotyped donors of the cohort, an average of roughly 230,000 unique TCR beta nucleotide sequences was sequenced per donor, of which approximately 18% were non-productive.

The paper as a whole reports these results and caveats: The classifier was reported to diagnose cytomegalovirus status with high specificity and sensitivity in both the original and validation cohorts. In vitro tests confirmed that three of the cytomegalovirus-associated TCR beta chains recognize cytomegalovirus antigens. Because some donors lacked HLA typing at each locus, the association tests relied only on the typed subset. The earlier analysis of about 600 of the donors excluded 15 to 20 rarely observed V segments, including chromosome 9 orphons, because counts were too low. A further reported finding was that TCR beta sequences accurately predicted the HLA-A and HLA-B alleles for most subjects in the first cohort. A later analysis found that HLA-associated TCR beta chains were more clonally expanded and had lower generation probabilities than equally common non-associated chains. The authors suggested that the approach could potentially be generalized to other disease states and immunological phenotypes. A later genetic analysis associated a missense DCLRE1C variant with V-gene and J-gene trimming of TCR beta chains, and an independent cohort replicated the association. According to a later genetic analysis, donors in an Asian-associated ancestry cluster had fewer N-insertions in productive TCRs than the roughly 660-donor mean. In an earlier analysis of under 600 of the donors, most TCR beta V segments were observed in productive rearrangements about 90% or about 30% of the time, broadly matching IMGT annotations. Some IMGT-functional V segments, including TRBV6-2 and TRBV6-3, could not be told apart with the 87-base-pair reads, so those segments were excluded. When HLA alleles, especially DR and DQ, strongly co-occurred, TCR associations were difficult to assign to individual alleles. While some public TCRs were present in many individuals, most TCR sequences turned up only very rarely across donors. A total of roughly 160 TCR beta chains were listed by the study as associated with cytomegalovirus. Specific HLA alleles were associated with 16,951 TCR beta sequences at a false discovery rate of 0.05 in a later analysis. Correlated functional status among segregating V segments might be attributable to linkage disequilibrium, but an unknown experimental factor could not be ruled out. Immune exposure information for the cohort was limited to CMV serostatus. According to a later analysis, most CMV-associated TCR beta chains appeared to be HLA-restricted, and the HLA associations seemed to be driven largely by CMV exposure. A group of highly shared sequence variants was considered likely to be a technical artifact of the sequencing pipeline. Only TCR beta chains were sequenced in this cohort, and the absence of alpha or paired-chain data limited detectable features. A later analysis reported that several top co-occurrence clusters appeared linked to parvovirus B19, influenza, CMV and Epstein-Barr virus. Presence/absence analyses assumed roughly uniform sequencing depth across donors, an assumption that may not hold. According to a later analysis, TCR association rates differed among HLA loci, with DRB1 alleles showing the most associated TCRs and HLA-C alleles showing the fewest.

Libraries were built with the immunoSEQ multiplex PCR assay. A mixture of 60 forward primers for TCR Vbeta segments and 13 reverse primers for TCR Jbeta segments was used in the multiplex PCR. Amplification of the CDR3 region of rearranged TCR beta genes was performed with a multiplex PCR assay on genomic DNA. The Illumina HiSeq System was used to sequence the amplified TCR beta libraries as 87-base-pair reads. The paper's processing steps were these. In a later analysis, tens of millions of unique TCR beta chains were counted across the approximately 640 repertoires, and roughly 11 million of these chains were shared by at least two donors. Raw reads were error-corrected and collapsed into unique sequences with a nearest-neighbor algorithm that merged closely related sequences to remove PCR and sequencing errors. Alignment of CDR3 sequences to IMGT reference sequences was used to assign V, D and J gene segments. For a sequence to be retained, a match of at least six nucleotides was required to both a V gene segment and a J gene segment. A rearrangement counted as productive if the CDR3 had no stop codons and remained in frame with V and J, and every other rearrangement counted as non-productive. Following IMGT convention, CDR3 was defined as the stretch from the second conserved V-encoded cysteine up to the conserved J-encoded phenylalanine. In an earlier analysis of around 640 of the donors, sequences lacking an unambiguous match to a single V gene segment were excluded. An earlier analysis of a few hundred of the donors called V segments functional above 56.7% productive rearrangements and segregating when the between-donor standard deviation exceeded 5%. A statistical classification framework was built to diagnose cytomegalovirus status from the catalog of TCR beta chain sequences. V and J gene assignment, in a later analysis, came from comparing TCR nucleotide sequences with IMGT/GENE-DB human TR gene sequences. The TCRdist pipeline was used in a later analysis to assign CDR3 sequences and most-parsimonious VDJ recombination scenarios. In a later analysis, each TCR beta chain was defined by its CDR3 amino acid sequence together with its V-gene family, and reads lacking a unique V-gene family were excluded. In a later analysis, 450 to 600 highly shared, low-generation-probability nucleotide sequences were removed to address suspected cross-contamination and a sequencing artifact. In a later analysis, a clonal expansion index for each public chain was calculated from normalized within-repertoire ranks of inferred template counts. In a later analysis, generation probabilities were computed using a VDJ recombination model fitted to out-of-frame rearrangements, and the results were checked against IGoR. Hypergeometric tests were used in a later analysis to score TCR-TCR, TCR-HLA and TCR-CMV co-occurrence, with a repertoire-size bias correction applied to the TCR pairs. A later analysis estimated false discovery rates by permuting HLA or CMV assignments 20 times. In a later analysis, co-occurring TCRs were grouped using DBSCAN, with TCRdist sequence similarity added in when clustering inside HLA-allele-positive subsets. Co-occurrence clustering excluded repertoires with fewer than 30,000 or more than 120,000 public chains, plus five with anomalous nucleotide sharing. TCRdb re-hosts the immuneACCESS table, in-frame sequences only. Its copies lack some clones; in the studies checked, an unresolved V gene accounts for under half of them, and the cause for the rest is not known. The V and J calls and the clone size are those of that table, but D and trimming were determined from the DNA. This sample has more than 40,000 clones in its table, and roughly half of those were observed once. The top ten clonotypes cover roughly 5.6% of the sample.

The sequence joins TRBV29-1 to TRBJ1-1; TRBD1 matches 8 bases in the middle. Sequenced: PBMCs. The TCR was taken from a man aged 55 to 70 in good health and CMV-seronegative. The CDR3 in this case is CSVRGPFGKTEAFF. Here is the DNA: TGCAGCGTCAGGGGGCCTTTTGGGAAGACTGAAGCTTTCTTT.